The sequence of this TCR beta chain was determined in a study of shared clonotypes between healthy human individuals. Study findings and constraints: Despite large depth, rarefaction showed incomplete sorted-subset sequencing. In having few donors, the study represented limited genetic and exposure-history diversity. Sampling covered nothing but blood. Tissue TCR repertoires likely differ from those found in blood.

From germline, CDR1 is SQVTM and CDR2 ANQGSEA. The CDR3 extends over 14 amino acids. V was shortened by 6 bases and J by 1 base, with 14 bases between the two germline ends. About this clone: The antigen is not known.

The authors loaded about 0.2 ug DNA, 25,000 to 30,000 T cell genomes, into sorted-subset replicate PCRs. Method: immunoSEQ multiplex PCR; TCRdb's copy keeps in-frame clones and lacks some. The sample lists roughly 1,500,000 clones, roughly 98% occurring once. Sequenced sample: naive CD4+ T cells sorted from blood. The subset is: CD45RA+ positively selected. This TCR derives from a man aged 25-40 years in good health. The V call is TRBV29-1, the J call TRBJ2-3; D might be TRBD2 (5 bases). CDR3 sequence reads: CSVGISGGTDTQYF. In nucleotides, the CDR3 is TGCAGCGTGGGGATCTCCGGGGGCACAGATACGCAGTATTTT.